Listed below are T cell receptor beta chains from one sample, sequenced in a study of blood T cell repertoires in COVID-19. Here immunoSEQ multiplex PCR was the method, and the copy in TCRdb shows in-frame clones only, minus some. The sample contains around 85,000 clones, more than 70% of which appear only once. The sequenced sample was peripheral blood. The receptors were sampled from a man in his forties or fifties with active COVID-19. Both conserved end residues are part of each CDR3. Each record gives: V gene, J gene, clone size, D gene, CDR3 DNA, CDR3 protein. The D gene is left open where the match is weak. Expanded clones are given a class, and other clones once, few, many or no size at all.

V gene: TRBV11-2
J gene: TRBJ1-1
clone size: -
D gene: TRBD1
CDR3 DNA: TGTGCCAGCAGCGCGAGAGGTTTCGACAGGGGACCTGAAGCTTTCTTT
CDR3 protein: CASSARGFDRGPEAFF

V gene: TRBV2
J gene: TRBJ1-6
clone size: -
D gene: -
CDR3 DNA: TGTGCCAGCAGTGATAATGAGGGTATAACCCTCCACTTT
CDR3 protein: CASSDNEGITLHF

V gene: TRBV24-1
J gene: TRBJ1-6
clone size: once
D gene: -
CDR3 DNA: TGTGCCACCACCGACAACGGCTCCTATAATTCACCCCTCCACTTT
CDR3 protein: CATTDNGSYNSPLHF

V gene: TRBV5-6
J gene: TRBJ2-5
clone size: -
D gene: -
CDR3 DNA: TGTGCCAGCAGCTTGTTCGACAGGCAAGAGACCCAGTACTTC
CDR3 protein: CASSLFDRQETQYF

V gene: TRBV28
J gene: TRBJ1-6
clone size: -
D gene: -
CDR3 DNA: TGTGCCAGCAGTAGTCAGAATTCACCCCTCCACTTT
CDR3 protein: CASSSQNSPLHF

V gene: TRBV24-1
J gene: TRBJ1-5
clone size: -
D gene: -
CDR3 DNA: TGTGCCACCAGTGATTCACGGGGTATGGGGAGAGGTCAGCCCCAGCATTTT
CDR3 protein: CATSDSRGMGRGQPQHF

V gene: TRBV7-3
J gene: TRBJ2-1
clone size: -
D gene: -
CDR3 DNA: TGTGCCAGCAGCCTGCACTCCAATGAGCAGTTCTTC
CDR3 protein: CASSLHSNEQFF

V gene: TRBV6-5
J gene: TRBJ2-1
clone size: many
D gene: TRBD2
CDR3 DNA: TGTGCCAGCAGGCCGACTAGCGGGACCTACAATGAGCAGTTCTTC
CDR3 protein: CASRPTSGTYNEQFF

V gene: TRBV5-6
J gene: TRBJ1-5
clone size: few
D gene: -
CDR3 DNA: TGTGCCAGCAGCTTGGCGGGGGGGGGCAATCAGCCCCAGCATTTT
CDR3 protein: CASSLAGGGNQPQHF

V gene: TRBV29-1
J gene: TRBJ2-1
clone size: once
D gene: TRBD2
CDR3 DNA: TGCAGCGCTTGGACTAGCGGGATTGGAAATGAGCAGTTCTTC
CDR3 protein: CSAWTSGIGNEQFF

V gene: TRBV11-3
J gene: TRBJ2-2
clone size: -
D gene: -
CDR3 DNA: TGTGCCAGCAGCTTACGCCAGGGGGGAACCGGGGAGCTGTTTTTT
CDR3 protein: CASSLRQGGTGELFF

V gene: TRBV4-3
J gene: TRBJ2-3
clone size: few
D gene: TRBD2
CDR3 DNA: TGCGCCAGCAGCCAAGTAGCGGGAGGGGGGGATACGCAGTATTTT
CDR3 protein: CASSQVAGGGDTQYF

V gene: TRBV5-1
J gene: TRBJ1-3
clone size: -
D gene: -
CDR3 DNA: TGCGCCAGCAGCTTGGGGAGCTCTGGAAACACCATATATTTT
CDR3 protein: CASSLGSSGNTIYF

V gene: TRBV19
J gene: TRBJ2-3
clone size: few
D gene: -
CDR3 DNA: TGTGCCAGTAGTCTTGGGGAGAAATCCACAGATACGCAGTATTTT
CDR3 protein: CASSLGEKSTDTQYF

V gene: TRBV6-5
J gene: TRBJ1-1
clone size: -
D gene: TRBD1
CDR3 DNA: TGTGCCAGCGGGGACAGGGTTTCTGAAGCTTTCTTT
CDR3 protein: CASGDRVSEAFF

V gene: TRBV19
J gene: TRBJ1-2
clone size: -
D gene: TRBD1
CDR3 DNA: TGTGCCAGTAGTACGAGGACAGGGGGACGAGATGGCTACACCTTC
CDR3 protein: CASSTRTGGRDGYTF

V gene: TRBV2
J gene: TRBJ2-5
clone size: -
D gene: -
CDR3 DNA: TGTGCCAGCAGTGAAGGCCAGCCCAGGGAGACCCAGTACTTC
CDR3 protein: CASSEGQPRETQYF

V gene: TRBV6-5
J gene: TRBJ1-1
clone size: -
D gene: -
CDR3 DNA: TGTGCCAGCAGTAAACAGGGAGAGAGAGCTTTCTTT
CDR3 protein: CASSKQGERAFF

V gene: TRBV7-3
J gene: TRBJ2-5
clone size: -
D gene: TRBD2
CDR3 DNA: TGTGCCAGCAGCTTAGTTGCGGGGGAGGGGACCCAGTACTTC
CDR3 protein: CASSLVAGEGTQYF

V gene: TRBV6-4
J gene: TRBJ1-2
clone size: -
D gene: -
CDR3 DNA: TGTGCCAGCAGTGACCCCCCCCAGGCTATGGGGCGTAGAAGCTGGAGAAAATTTAACTATGGCTACACCTTC
CDR3 protein: CASSDPPQAMGRRSWRKFNYGYTF

V gene: TRBV9
J gene: TRBJ1-2
clone size: -
D gene: -
CDR3 DNA: TGTGCCAGCAGCGTAGGAGGCAGCTATGGCTACACCTTC
CDR3 protein: CASSVGGSYGYTF

V gene: TRBV30
J gene: TRBJ1-4
clone size: few
D gene: TRBD1
CDR3 DNA: TGTGCCTGGAGCACCGGGACAGAGGAAAAACTGTTTTTT
CDR3 protein: CAWSTGTEEKLFF

V gene: TRBV29-1
J gene: TRBJ2-7
clone size: -
D gene: -
CDR3 DNA: TGCAGCGTTGATGCGGCCCCCAGAAATGGCGAGCAGTACTTC
CDR3 protein: CSVDAAPRNGEQYF

V gene: TRBV9
J gene: TRBJ2-1
clone size: -
D gene: -
CDR3 DNA: TGTGCCAGCAGCGTAGCGGGGGTTGGTGGGGATGAGCAGTTCTTC
CDR3 protein: CASSVAGVGGDEQFF

V gene: TRBV6-5
J gene: TRBJ2-3
clone size: -
D gene: TRBD2
CDR3 DNA: TGTGCCAGCAGTCCCCTAGCGGGGGGGACAGATACGCAGTATTTT
CDR3 protein: CASSPLAGGTDTQYF

V gene: TRBV6-4
J gene: TRBJ1-6
clone size: -
D gene: TRBD1
CDR3 DNA: TGTGCCAGCAGTTCCGGGACAGCCATGGCGCCCCTCCACTTT
CDR3 protein: CASSSGTAMAPLHF

V gene: TRBV7-8
J gene: TRBJ1-4
clone size: -
D gene: -
CDR3 DNA: TGTGCCAGCACCCTAGGGGCATCTAATGAAAAACTGTTTTTT
CDR3 protein: CASTLGASNEKLFF

V gene: TRBV24-1
J gene: TRBJ2-2
clone size: -
D gene: TRBD1
CDR3 DNA: TGTGCCACCAGCCCCGGGACAGGGGGGACCGGGGAGCTGTTTTTT
CDR3 protein: CATSPGTGGTGELFF

V gene: TRBV14
J gene: TRBJ2-5
clone size: -
D gene: TRBD2
CDR3 DNA: TGTGCCAGCAGCCAAGCCTACGGGACTAGCGAGGGAAGGAAGTACTTC
CDR3 protein: CASSQAYGTSEGRKYF